This TCR beta chain was captured in a study of OX40 agonist ivuxolimab in advanced cancers. On the study more broadly: Patients with hepatocellular carcinoma, melanoma, renal cell or head and neck cancer made up the dose-escalation patients. Study conclusions and caveats: CD4+ T cells averaged fewer expanded clones than CD8+ T cells.

The CDR3 spans 16 residues. Germline V gene data show CDR1 as SGHDT and CDR2 as YYEEEE. Trimming at V came to 3 bases and at J to 4 bases, leaving 6 bases not matched to a gene. Points on this clone: Its antigen is unknown.

Repertoires were generated with immunoSEQ multiplex PCR, while TCRdb's copy carries only in-frame clones and drops some. This table has tens of thousands of clones, 80% appearing once. No patient had autoimmune disease or received systemic immunosuppression. Blood got drawn at baseline, again on cycle 4 day 1, and then on cycle 7 day 1. V is TRBV5-6 and J is TRBJ2-3; 12 bases agree with TRBD2. This clonotype was sampled from an adult with an advanced solid tumor such as melanoma, head and neck, liver or kidney cancer. The sample consisted of CD4+ or CD8+ T cells sorted from blood, taken in a trial of the OX40 agonist ivuxolimab. In nucleotides, the CDR3 is TGTGCCAGCAGCTACGGACTAGCGGGAATACCAGATACGCAGTATTTT. Protein: CASSYGLAGIPDTQYF.